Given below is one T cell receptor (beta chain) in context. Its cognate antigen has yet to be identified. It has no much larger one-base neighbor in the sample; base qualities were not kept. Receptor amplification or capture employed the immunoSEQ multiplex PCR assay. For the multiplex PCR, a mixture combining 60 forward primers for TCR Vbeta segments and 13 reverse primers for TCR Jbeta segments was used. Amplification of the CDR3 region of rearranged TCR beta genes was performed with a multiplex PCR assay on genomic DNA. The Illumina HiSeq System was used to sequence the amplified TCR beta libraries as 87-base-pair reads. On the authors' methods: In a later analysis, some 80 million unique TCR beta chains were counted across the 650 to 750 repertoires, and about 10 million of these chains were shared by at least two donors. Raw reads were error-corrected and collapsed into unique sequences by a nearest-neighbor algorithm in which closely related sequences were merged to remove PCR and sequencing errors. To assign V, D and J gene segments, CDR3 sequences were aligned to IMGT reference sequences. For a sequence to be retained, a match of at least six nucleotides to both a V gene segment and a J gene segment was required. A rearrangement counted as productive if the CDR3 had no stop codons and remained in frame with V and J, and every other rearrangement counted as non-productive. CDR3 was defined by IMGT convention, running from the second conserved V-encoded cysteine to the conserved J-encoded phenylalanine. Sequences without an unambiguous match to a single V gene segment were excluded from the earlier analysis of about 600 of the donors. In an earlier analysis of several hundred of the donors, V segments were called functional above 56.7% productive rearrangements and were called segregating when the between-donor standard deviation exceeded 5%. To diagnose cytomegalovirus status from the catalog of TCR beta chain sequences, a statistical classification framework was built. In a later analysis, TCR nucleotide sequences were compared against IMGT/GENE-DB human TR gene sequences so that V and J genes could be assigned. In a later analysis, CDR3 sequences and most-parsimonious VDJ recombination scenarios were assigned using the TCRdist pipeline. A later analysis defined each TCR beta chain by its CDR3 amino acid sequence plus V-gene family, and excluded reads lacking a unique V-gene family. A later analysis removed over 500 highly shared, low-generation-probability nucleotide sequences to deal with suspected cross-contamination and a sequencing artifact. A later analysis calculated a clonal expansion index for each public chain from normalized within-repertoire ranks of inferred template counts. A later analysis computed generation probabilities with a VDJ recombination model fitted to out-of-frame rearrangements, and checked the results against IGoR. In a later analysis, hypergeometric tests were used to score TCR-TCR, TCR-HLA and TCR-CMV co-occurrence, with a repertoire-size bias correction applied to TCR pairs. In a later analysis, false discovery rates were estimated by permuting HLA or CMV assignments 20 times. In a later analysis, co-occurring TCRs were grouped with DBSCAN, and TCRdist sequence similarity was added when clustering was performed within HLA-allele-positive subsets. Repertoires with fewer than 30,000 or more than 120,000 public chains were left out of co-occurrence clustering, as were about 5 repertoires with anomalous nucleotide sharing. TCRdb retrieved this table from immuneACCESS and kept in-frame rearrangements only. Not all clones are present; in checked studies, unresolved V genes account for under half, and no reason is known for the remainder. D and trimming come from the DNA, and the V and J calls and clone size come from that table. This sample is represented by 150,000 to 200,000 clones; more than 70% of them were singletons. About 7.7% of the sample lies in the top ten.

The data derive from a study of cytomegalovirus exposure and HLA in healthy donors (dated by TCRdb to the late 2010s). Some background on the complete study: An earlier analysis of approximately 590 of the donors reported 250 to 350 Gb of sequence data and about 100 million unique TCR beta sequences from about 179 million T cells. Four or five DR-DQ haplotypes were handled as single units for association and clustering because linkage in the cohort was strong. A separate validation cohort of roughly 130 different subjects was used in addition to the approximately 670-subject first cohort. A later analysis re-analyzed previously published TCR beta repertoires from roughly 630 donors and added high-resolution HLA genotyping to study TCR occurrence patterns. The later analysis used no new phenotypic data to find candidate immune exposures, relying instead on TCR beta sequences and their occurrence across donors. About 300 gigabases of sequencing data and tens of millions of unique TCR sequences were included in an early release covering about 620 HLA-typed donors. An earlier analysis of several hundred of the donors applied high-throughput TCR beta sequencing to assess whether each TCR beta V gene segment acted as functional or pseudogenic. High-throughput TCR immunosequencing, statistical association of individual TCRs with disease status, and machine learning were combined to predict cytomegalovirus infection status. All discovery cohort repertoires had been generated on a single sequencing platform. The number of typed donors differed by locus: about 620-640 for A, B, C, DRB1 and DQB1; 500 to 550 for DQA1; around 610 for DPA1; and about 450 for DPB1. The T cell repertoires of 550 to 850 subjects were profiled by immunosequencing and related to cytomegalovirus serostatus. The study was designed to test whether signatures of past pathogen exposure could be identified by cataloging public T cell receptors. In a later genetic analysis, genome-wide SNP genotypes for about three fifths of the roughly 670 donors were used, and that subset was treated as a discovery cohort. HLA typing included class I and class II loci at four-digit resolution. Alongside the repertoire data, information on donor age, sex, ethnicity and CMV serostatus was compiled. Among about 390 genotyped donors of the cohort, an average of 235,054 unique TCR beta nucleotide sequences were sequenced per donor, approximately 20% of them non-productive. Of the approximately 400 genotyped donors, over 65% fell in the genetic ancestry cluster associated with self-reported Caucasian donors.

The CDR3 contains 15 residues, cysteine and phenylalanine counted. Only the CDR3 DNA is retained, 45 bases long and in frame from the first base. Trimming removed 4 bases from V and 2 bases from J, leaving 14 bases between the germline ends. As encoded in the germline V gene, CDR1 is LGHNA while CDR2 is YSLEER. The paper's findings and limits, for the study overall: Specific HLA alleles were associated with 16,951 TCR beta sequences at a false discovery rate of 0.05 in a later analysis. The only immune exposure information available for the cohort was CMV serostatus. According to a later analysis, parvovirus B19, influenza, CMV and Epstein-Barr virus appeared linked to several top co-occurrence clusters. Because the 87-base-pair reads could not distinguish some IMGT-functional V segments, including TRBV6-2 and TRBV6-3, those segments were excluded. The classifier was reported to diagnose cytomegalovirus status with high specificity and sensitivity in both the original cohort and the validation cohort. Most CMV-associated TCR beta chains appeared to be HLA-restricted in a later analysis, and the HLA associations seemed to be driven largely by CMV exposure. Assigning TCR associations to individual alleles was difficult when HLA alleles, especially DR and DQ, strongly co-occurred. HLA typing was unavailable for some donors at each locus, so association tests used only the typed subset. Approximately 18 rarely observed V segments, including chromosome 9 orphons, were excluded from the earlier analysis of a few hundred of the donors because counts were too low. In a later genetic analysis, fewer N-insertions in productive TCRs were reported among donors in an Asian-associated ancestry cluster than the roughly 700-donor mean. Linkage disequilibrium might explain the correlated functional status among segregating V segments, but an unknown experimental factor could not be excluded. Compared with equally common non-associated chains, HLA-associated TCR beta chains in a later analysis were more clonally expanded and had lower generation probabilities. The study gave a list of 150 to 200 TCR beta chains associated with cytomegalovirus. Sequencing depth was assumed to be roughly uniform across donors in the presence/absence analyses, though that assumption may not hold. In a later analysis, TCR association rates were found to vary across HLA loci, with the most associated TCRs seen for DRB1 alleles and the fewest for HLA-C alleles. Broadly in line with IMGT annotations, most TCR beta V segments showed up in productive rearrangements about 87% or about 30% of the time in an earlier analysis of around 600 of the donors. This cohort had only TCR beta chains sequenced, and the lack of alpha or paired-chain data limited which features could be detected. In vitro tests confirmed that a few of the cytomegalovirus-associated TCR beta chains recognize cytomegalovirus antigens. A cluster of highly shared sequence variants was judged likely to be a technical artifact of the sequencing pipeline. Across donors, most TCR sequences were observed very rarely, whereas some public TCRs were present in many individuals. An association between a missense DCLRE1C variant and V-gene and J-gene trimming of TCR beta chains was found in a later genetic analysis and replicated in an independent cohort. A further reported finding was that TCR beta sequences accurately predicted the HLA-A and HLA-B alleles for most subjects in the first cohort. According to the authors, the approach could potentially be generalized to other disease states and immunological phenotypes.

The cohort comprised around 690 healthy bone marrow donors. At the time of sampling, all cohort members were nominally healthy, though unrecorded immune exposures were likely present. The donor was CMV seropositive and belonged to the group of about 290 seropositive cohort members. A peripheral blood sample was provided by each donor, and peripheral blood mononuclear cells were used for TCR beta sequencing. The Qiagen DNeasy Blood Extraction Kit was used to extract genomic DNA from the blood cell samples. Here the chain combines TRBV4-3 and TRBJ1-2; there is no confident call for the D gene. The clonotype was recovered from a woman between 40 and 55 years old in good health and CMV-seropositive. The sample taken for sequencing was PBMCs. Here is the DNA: TGCGCCAGCAGCCCTGCTGACACCTCGAACTATGGCTACACCTTC. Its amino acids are CASSPADTSNYGYTF.